This TCR beta chain appears in the sequencing data of a study of long-term antiretroviral therapy in people with HIV. The CDR3 contains 13 residues. Trimming removed 3 bases from V and 7 bases from J, with 11 bases in between. In germline, CDR1 is SGHRS, CDR2 YFSETQ. Version v3.0 of the immunoSEQ assay ran at survey level. TCRdb's copy holds only in-frame clones and misses some; the assay was immunoSEQ multiplex PCR. The sample has about 33,000 clones, over 65% seen once. This chain links TRBV5-1 with TRBJ2-4, with D maybe TRBD2 (6 bases). This material consisted of unsorted PBMCs, taken 2 years after starting antiretroviral therapy. This TCR derives from a woman in her 50s with HIV. In DNA, the CDR3 is TGCGCCAGCAGCTCCGGGACTCCCAACATTCAGTACTTC. The encoded protein is CASSSGTPNIQYF.